The rows below give T cell receptor beta chains drawn from one sample of a study of T cells in Graves' hyperthyroidism and ophthalmopathy. TCRdb processed the multiplex PCR reads anew with MiXCR; each CDR3 protein has one entry. The data hold some 510,000 distinct CDR3 sequences, with roughly 20% observed a single time. The sample taken for sequencing was blood. The origin of the receptors is a young man with Graves' hyperthyroidism. Both conserved end residues are part of each CDR3. The D gene is left open where the match is weak. Only some rows state a clone size, as once, few, many or a class for expanded clones.

abundance: many
v_gene: TRBV20-1
j_gene: TRBJ1-2
d_gene: TRBD1
CDR3aa: CSARTGVNGYTF
CDR3nt: TGCAGTGCTAGGACAGGGGTTAATGGCTACACCTTC

abundance: -
v_gene: TRBV12-3/TRBV12-4
j_gene: TRBJ2-5
d_gene: TRBD1
CDR3aa: CASRVTGEGGETQYF
CDR3nt: TGTGCCAGCAGGGTGACAGGGGAAGGTGGGGAGACCCAGTACTTC

abundance: -
v_gene: TRBV5-4
j_gene: TRBJ2-7
d_gene: -
CDR3aa: CASSDAFLEQYF
CDR3nt: TGTGCCAGCAGTGATGCGTTCTTAGAGCAGTACTTC

abundance: many
v_gene: TRBV7-8
j_gene: TRBJ1-2
d_gene: -
CDR3aa: CASSLKGMNYGYTF
CDR3nt: TGTGCCAGCAGCTTAAAGGGTATGAACTATGGCTACACCTTC

abundance: many
v_gene: TRBV10-2
j_gene: TRBJ2-2
d_gene: TRBD1
CDR3aa: CASRRTGGANTGELFF
CDR3nt: TGCGCCAGCAGGCGAACAGGGGGCGCGAACACCGGGGAGCTGTTTTTT

abundance: many
v_gene: TRBV4-1
j_gene: TRBJ1-1
d_gene: -
CDR3aa: CASSQNRIEKAFF
CDR3nt: TGCGCCAGCAGTCAAAACCGTATTGAAAAAGCTTTCTTT

abundance: -
v_gene: TRBV2
j_gene: TRBJ1-5
d_gene: TRBD1
CDR3aa: CVSRDRGNQPQHF
CDR3nt: TGTGTCAGCAGAGACAGGGGCAATCAGCCCCAGCATTTT

abundance: many
v_gene: TRBV6-5
j_gene: TRBJ1-6
d_gene: -
CDR3aa: CASSYSSVAQNSSPLHF
CDR3nt: TGTGCCAGCAGTTACTCGTCGGTCGCACAGAATTCCTCACCCCTCCACTTT

abundance: many
v_gene: TRBV19
j_gene: TRBJ1-1
d_gene: -
CDR3aa: CATLRGTEAFF
CDR3nt: TGTGCCACCCTCAGGGGCACTGAAGCTTTCTTT

abundance: many
v_gene: TRBV11-2
j_gene: TRBJ1-3
d_gene: TRBD1
CDR3aa: CASRDRGFNSGNTIYF
CDR3nt: TGTGCCAGCAGGGACAGGGGCTTCAACTCTGGAAACACCATATATTTT

abundance: -
v_gene: TRBV7-2
j_gene: TRBJ2-5
d_gene: -
CDR3aa: CASSKWDHPQETQYF
CDR3nt: TGTGCCAGCAGCAAATGGGACCACCCCCAAGAGACCCAGTACTTC

abundance: many
v_gene: TRBV4-1
j_gene: TRBJ1-2
d_gene: TRBD1
CDR3aa: CASSQDFPGGYGYTF
CDR3nt: TGCGCCAGCAGCCAAGATTTCCCAGGGGGATATGGCTACACCTTC

abundance: -
v_gene: TRBV27
j_gene: TRBJ2-5
d_gene: TRBD2
CDR3aa: CASSRLARYQETQYF
CDR3nt: TGTGCCAGCAGCAGACTAGCGAGGTACCAAGAGACCCAGTACTTC

abundance: many
v_gene: TRBV6-1
j_gene: TRBJ1-5
d_gene: -
CDR3aa: CASSEVLQGRDVSNQPQHF
CDR3nt: TGTGCCAGCAGTGAAGTACTTCAGGGGAGGGACGTGAGCAATCAGCCCCAGCATTTT

abundance: many
v_gene: TRBV6-2/TRBV6-3
j_gene: TRBJ1-1
d_gene: -
CDR3aa: CASSYAARGGTEAFF
CDR3nt: TGTGCCAGCAGTTACGCAGCCAGGGGAGGCACTGAAGCTTTCTTT

abundance: many
v_gene: TRBV6-2/TRBV6-3
j_gene: TRBJ2-5
d_gene: -
CDR3aa: CASSTTIQWFDETQYF
CDR3nt: TGTGCCAGCAGTACCACCATCCAGTGGTTCGACGAGACCCAGTACTTC

abundance: -
v_gene: TRBV20-1
j_gene: TRBJ1-3
d_gene: -
CDR3aa: CSAGTAGTFSGNTIYF
CDR3nt: TGCAGTGCTGGCACCGCAGGGACTTTCTCTGGAAACACCATATATTTT

abundance: -
v_gene: TRBV6-1
j_gene: TRBJ1-2
d_gene: TRBD1
CDR3aa: CASSQDQGDGYGYTF
CDR3nt: TGTGCCAGCAGTCAAGACCAGGGGGATGGCTATGGCTACACCTTC

abundance: many
v_gene: TRBV27
j_gene: TRBJ2-2
d_gene: -
CDR3aa: CASSLVGARNTGELFF
CDR3nt: TGTGCCAGCAGTTTAGTAGGGGCGCGGAACACCGGGGAGCTGTTTTTT

abundance: many
v_gene: TRBV5-1
j_gene: TRBJ1-1
d_gene: TRBD1
CDR3aa: CASSAGTGRTEAFF
CDR3nt: TGCGCCAGCAGCGCGGGGACAGGTAGAACTGAAGCTTTCTTT

abundance: many
v_gene: TRBV10-3
j_gene: TRBJ1-2
d_gene: -
CDR3aa: CAISEEGGLTYSYTF
CDR3nt: TGTGCCATCAGTGAGGAAGGTGGGCTGACCTATAGCTACACCTTC

abundance: many
v_gene: TRBV12-3/TRBV12-4
j_gene: TRBJ1-1
d_gene: -
CDR3aa: CASSLAGYTEAFF
CDR3nt: TGCGCCAGCAGCTTGGCGGGTTACACTGAAGCTTTCTTT

abundance: many
v_gene: TRBV3-1
j_gene: TRBJ1-2
d_gene: -
CDR3aa: CASSPDHSDYGYTF
CDR3nt: TGTGCCAGCAGCCCAGACCACAGTGACTATGGCTACACCTTC

abundance: -
v_gene: TRBV12-3/TRBV12-4
j_gene: TRBJ1-1
d_gene: -
CDR3aa: CASSPLQRRNTEAFF
CDR3nt: TGTGCCAGCAGCCCCTTACAGAGAAGGAACACTGAAGCTTTCTTT

abundance: -
v_gene: TRBV20-1
j_gene: TRBJ2-2
d_gene: -
CDR3aa: CSAPDPAGSTGELFF
CDR3nt: TGCAGTGCTCCAGACCCAGCTGGAAGCACCGGGGAGCTGTTTTTT

abundance: many
v_gene: TRBV5-5
j_gene: TRBJ2-2
d_gene: -
CDR3aa: CASNRGTGNTGELFF
CDR3nt: TGTGCCAGCAATCGAGGGACGGGAAACACCGGGGAGCTGTTTTTT

abundance: many
v_gene: TRBV2
j_gene: TRBJ2-7
d_gene: -
CDR3aa: CASASPYEQYF
CDR3nt: TGTGCCAGCGCATCGCCCTACGAGCAGTACTTC

abundance: many
v_gene: TRBV28
j_gene: TRBJ1-1
d_gene: -
CDR3aa: CATTWNTEAFF
CDR3nt: TGTGCCACAACATGGAACACTGAAGCTTTCTTT

abundance: many
v_gene: TRBV5-1
j_gene: TRBJ1-2
d_gene: TRBD1
CDR3aa: CASSLDNTGDGYTF
CDR3nt: TGCGCCAGCAGCTTGGACAATACAGGGGATGGCTACACCTTC

abundance: -
v_gene: TRBV7-3
j_gene: TRBJ1-1
d_gene: -
CDR3aa: CASSPGREDTEAFF
CDR3nt: TGTGCCAGCAGCCCGGGACGGGAGGACACTGAAGCTTTCTTT

abundance: -
v_gene: TRBV7-6
j_gene: TRBJ1-5
d_gene: -
CDR3aa: CASSLKDSNQPQHF
CDR3nt: TGTGCCAGCAGCTTGAAGGATAGCAATCAGCCCCAGCATTTT

abundance: few
v_gene: TRBV28
j_gene: TRBJ2-5
d_gene: -
CDR3aa: CASSFPTLLGETQYF
CDR3nt: TGTGCCAGCAGTTTTCCTACACTTCTCGGAGAGACCCAGTACTTC

abundance: many
v_gene: TRBV30
j_gene: TRBJ1-1
d_gene: -
CDR3aa: CAWSGPLTEAFF
CDR3nt: TGTGCCTGGAGCGGCCCCTTGACTGAAGCTTTCTTT

abundance: many
v_gene: TRBV5-6
j_gene: TRBJ1-2
d_gene: -
CDR3aa: CASSLPPGMNGYTF
CDR3nt: TGTGCCAGCAGCCTACCTCCGGGAATGAATGGCTACACCTTC

abundance: many
v_gene: TRBV12-3/TRBV12-4
j_gene: TRBJ1-2
d_gene: TRBD1
CDR3aa: CASRDGTAYGYTF
CDR3nt: TGTGCCAGCAGGGACGGGACAGCCTATGGCTACACCTTC

abundance: many
v_gene: TRBV9
j_gene: TRBJ2-7
d_gene: TRBD1
CDR3aa: CASSPGQRAYEQYF
CDR3nt: TGTGCCAGCAGTCCGGGACAGAGAGCGTACGAGCAGTACTTC

abundance: -
v_gene: TRBV7-8
j_gene: TRBJ2-7
d_gene: TRBD2
CDR3aa: CASSLPRLTGGEQYF
CDR3nt: TGTGCCAGCAGCTTACCCCGTCTTACGGGGGGCGAGCAGTACTTC